This is a list of T cell receptor beta chains from one sample in a study of identical twins. MiXCR was run by TCRdb on the 5' RACE reads, yielding one entry per CDR3 protein. The repertoire holds 450,000 or so distinct CDR3 sequences, with approximately 17% as singletons. The sequenced sample consisted of naive T cells sorted from blood. Receptors originate from a middle-aged man in good health. CDR3s include the opening cysteine and the closing phenylalanine or tryptophan. A D gene is named only where the DNA matches it firmly. For some rows the clone size is stated as once, few or many, or as a class when expanded; others skip it.

TRBJ2-1 many - TRBV7-8 TGTGCCAGCAGCCAAGGCCGTCCTCCCTCTCACAATGAGCAGTTCTTC CASSQGRPPSHNEQFF
TRBJ2-5 few - TRBV20-1 TGCAGTGCTAGAGGGGACTGGAAAACAAGTGAAGAGACCCAGTACTTC CSARGDWKTSEETQYF
TRBJ1-6 - TRBD1 TRBV5-1 TGCGCCAGCAGCTTCACCGGGACAGGGGGCTCCTATAATTCACCCCTCCACTTT CASSFTGTGGSYNSPLHF
TRBJ2-7 - TRBD2 TRBV5-6 TGTGCCAGCAGCGCAACTAGCGGGAGAAACCACGAGCAGTACTTC CASSATSGRNHEQYF
TRBJ2-3 - - TRBV7-9 TGTGCCAGCAGCTCCGCAGGGGAGATTGCAGATACGCAGTATTTT CASSSAGEIADTQYF
TRBJ2-2 few - TRBV9 TGTGCCAGCAGCCCGGGGGGACACTTCCCCGGGGAGCTGTTTTTT CASSPGGHFPGELFF
TRBJ2-7 - - TRBV28 TGTGCCAGCAGTTTATCAGTCGGGGCCTACGAGCAGTACTTC CASSLSVGAYEQYF
TRBJ2-1 few - TRBV7-2 TGTGCCAGCAGCTATATGTCGGGGACGTACAATGAGCAGTTCTTC CASSYMSGTYNEQFF
TRBJ1-6 - - TRBV5-1 TGCGCCAGCAGTTCCGGGGCCGATAATTCACCCCTCCACTTT CASSSGADNSPLHF
TRBJ2-1 - - TRBV4-3 TGCGCCAGCAGCCAAGATACGGGTTACAGGGAGCAGTTCTTC CASSQDTGYREQFF
TRBJ1-5 many - TRBV10-3 TGTGCCATCAGTGAAGGGGGAGGCAATCAGCCCCAGCATTTT CAISEGGGNQPQHF
TRBJ2-7 many - TRBV6-5 TGTGCCAGCAGTTACCTGGACGGACCCTACGAGCAGTACTTC CASSYLDGPYEQYF
TRBJ2-5 few TRBD2 TRBV5-1 TGCGCCAGCAGCTTGGCGGTGGGAGGGCAAGAGACCCAGTACTTC CASSLAVGGQETQYF
TRBJ2-3 - - TRBV6-1 TGTGCCAGCAGAAATTCGGATACGCAGTATTTT CASRNSDTQYF
TRBJ2-5 - - TRBV20-1 TGCAGTGCTAGAGATCCCAGGGACCAAGAGACCCAGTACTTC CSARDPRDQETQYF
TRBJ2-7 few - TRBV4-3 TGCGCCAGCAGCCAAGCACGTGGTAAGCCCTACGAGCAGTACTTC CASSQARGKPYEQYF
TRBJ1-1 few - TRBV29-1 TGCAGCGTTGAAGGAATGGGGACTGAAGCTTTCTTT CSVEGMGTEAFF
TRBJ1-1 - - TRBV5-1 TGCGCCAGCAGGGGGGACACTGAAGCTTTCTTT CASRGDTEAFF
TRBJ2-7 - TRBD1 TRBV28 TGTGCCAGCAGTTTATTGGCCCCCGCAGGGGGATTGAGGGAGCAGTACTTC CASSLLAPAGGLREQYF
TRBJ1-1 - TRBD1 TRBV28 TGTGCCAGCAGTTCTCGACAGGGCGAAGCTTTCTTT CASSSRQGEAFF
TRBJ1-1 - - TRBV4-1 TGCGCCAGCAGCCCAATGGGGGGAGTCAACACTGAAGCTTTCTTT CASSPMGGVNTEAFF
TRBJ2-7 - - TRBV28 TGTGCCAGCAGTCATCAGGCGGAAACCCCCTACGAGCAGTACTTC CASSHQAETPYEQYF
TRBJ2-5 - - TRBV19 TGTGCCAGTAGATCGACCTGGGCAGAAGAGACCCAGTACTTC CASRSTWAEETQYF
TRBJ2-1 - - TRBV6-1 TGTGCCAGCAGTCCTAGACTCCAAAGCTCCTACAATGAGCAGTTCTTC CASSPRLQSSYNEQFF
TRBJ2-1 many - TRBV12-3/TRBV12-4 TGTGCCAGCAGTCTTACGTCGTCTGAGCAGTTCTTC CASSLTSSEQFF
TRBJ2-7 many TRBD2 TRBV18 TGTGCCAGCTCGCTTCCGGGACTAGAGTACGAGCAGTACTTC CASSLPGLEYEQYF
TRBJ2-3 - TRBD1 TRBV28 TGTGCCAGCTTCCCCGGTCCGGGACAGGGTTGGAATGGGGCAGATACGCAGTATTTT CASFPGPGQGWNGADTQYF
TRBJ2-1 many TRBD2 TRBV20-1 TGCAGTGCTACCCTCCTAGGACTAGCGGGAGGGAAGCAGTTCTTC CSATLLGLAGGKQFF
TRBJ1-5 - TRBD1 TRBV20-1 TGCAGTGCTACCTTGACAGGGAGCAATCAGCCCCAGCATTTT CSATLTGSNQPQHF